This T cell receptor (beta chain) appears in the sequencing data of a study of shared clonotypes between healthy human individuals. Overall study: The plates for each donor numbered three CD4 naive, three CD4 memory, two CD8 naive and one CD8 memory.

Several immunoSEQ 96-well plates shared each subset's DNA, each plate a replicate. Generated by immunoSEQ multiplex PCR, the TCRdb table keeps only in-frame clones and is missing some. The data show about 2.3 million clones, over 85% seen once. The CDR3 length is 18 residues. J lost 6 bases, V lost 4 bases, and 15 bases had no gene match. Germline lookup yields CDR1 MDHEN and CDR2 SYDVKM. Free of recent acute infections or vaccinations, the donors were healthy HIV-negative adults. Memory CD4+ cells were the fraction left after CD45RA+ naive selection. The chain links TRBV28 to TRBJ2-7; 13 bases fit TRBD2. The specimen was naive CD4+ T cells from PBMCs. The subset: CD45RA+ positively selected. This TCR derives from a man between 18 and 35 years old in good health. Some clones in this sample may be carry-over from other donors' samples. CDR3 sequence (DNA): TGTGCCAGCAGTTCACTCGGGACTAGCGGGACTCATCAGGTCGAGCAGTACTTC. Translation: CASSSLGTSGTHQVEQYF.